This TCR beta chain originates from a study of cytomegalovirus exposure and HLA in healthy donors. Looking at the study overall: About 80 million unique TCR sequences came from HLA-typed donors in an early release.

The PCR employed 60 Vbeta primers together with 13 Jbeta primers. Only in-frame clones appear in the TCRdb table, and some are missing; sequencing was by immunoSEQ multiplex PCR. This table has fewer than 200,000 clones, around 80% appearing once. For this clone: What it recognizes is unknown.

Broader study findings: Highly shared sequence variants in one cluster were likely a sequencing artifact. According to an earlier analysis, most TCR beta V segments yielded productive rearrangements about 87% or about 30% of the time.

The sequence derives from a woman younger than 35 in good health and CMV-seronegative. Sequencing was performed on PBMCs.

CDR3 nucleotide sequence: TGTGCCAGCAGCTTGGGGGCGGGAGGGCCCTACGAGCAGTACTTC. Its protein product is CASSLGAGGPYEQYF. The chain carries TRBV5-6 and TRBJ2-7; 9 nucleotides match TRBD2. In germline, CDR1 is SGHDT, CDR2 YYEEEE. J was trimmed by 2 bases and V by 0 bases; bases with no gene match: 3. The CDR3 extends over 15 amino acids.